These 17 T cell receptor beta chains were sequenced from one sample in a study of beta chain features in type 1 diabetes. Of the isolated RNA, all was reverse transcribed, and so the sequenced material was expressed TCRB transcripts. This table comes from immunoSEQ multiplex PCR, and its TCRdb copy is limited to in-frame clones, with some not included. This table holds about 650,000 clones, approximately 13% found once. Their antigens are not known. Broader study findings: Shortening of TCRB CDR3s, moderate but significant, appeared in all four CD4+ subsets of Type 1 diabetes patients.

The sample taken for sequencing was naive CD4+ T cells from blood. The receptor set was obtained from a man aged 30-40 years with type 1 diabetes.

This clone appeared a few times. The chain has TRBV7-6 and TRBJ2-3; D is undetermined. V dropped 1 base and J dropped 0 bases, with 5 bases sitting between them. Germline CDR1 is SGHVS and CDR2 is FNYEAQ. The CDR3 consists of 14 residues. The CDR3 region is CASSLGSSTDTQYF. The CDR3 DNA reads as TGTGCCAGCAGCTTAGGCAGTAGCACAGATACGCAGTATTTT.

V and J are TRBV25-1 and TRBJ1-3; D perhaps matches TRBD1 (5 bases). Looked up from germline, CDR1 is MGHDK and CDR2 is SYGVNS. V gave up 1 base and J gave up 0 bases, with 7 bases separating them. The CDR3 has 15 amino acids. The CDR3 protein is CASSESRGSGNTIYF. For the CDR3, the DNA is TGTGCCAGCAGTGAATCGAGGGGCTCTGGAAACACCATATATTTT.

The chain has TRBV19 and TRBJ2-4; 7 nucleotides agree with TRBD1. Unmatched junction bases numbered 5, after V lost 5 bases and J lost 1 base. Germline V lookup: CDR1 LNHDA, CDR2 SQIVND (reference sequence). The CDR3 runs to 15 residues. In nucleotides, the CDR3 is TGTGCCAGTAGTGCCCCGACAGGGGCCAAAAACATTCAGTACTTC. Its translation is CASSAPTGAKNIQYF.

This clone was seen a few times. V gene TRBV20-1 combines with J gene TRBJ2-5; D remains ambiguous. The CDR3 runs to 10 residues. Germline V gene sequence: CDR1 DFQATT, CDR2 SNEGSKA (reference sequence). Deletions cut 8 bases from V and 0 bases from J, with 4 bases between. The chain's CDR3 is CSPDQETQYF. CDR3 in DNA: TGCAGTCCAGACCAAGAGACCCAGTACTTC.

The chain links TRBV7-2 to TRBJ2-5; the D gene is possibly TRBD1 (8 bases). The germline gives CDR1 SGHTA, CDR2 FQGNSA. V shed 5 bases and J shed 5 bases, with 21 bases lying between them. This CDR3 contains 16 residues. DNA of the CDR3: TGTGCCAGCAGCAGCGGGACAGGTGAGCGTCGGGAGACCCAGTACTTC. This translates into CASSSGTGERRETQYF.

This rearrangement joins TRBV29-1 to TRBJ2-7; D remains ambiguous. Germline V gene sequence: CDR1 SQVTM, CDR2 ANQGSEA. V lost 4 bases, J lost 0 bases, and 7 bases lay in between. This CDR3 has 12 amino acids. For the CDR3, the DNA is TGCAGCGTTGGCCCTGGCTCCTACGAGCAGTACTTC. This gives the protein CSVGPGSYEQYF.

This clone was counted a few times. V is TRBV5-1 and J is TRBJ2-1; 8 bases are a match to TRBD1. Germline V CDR1 and CDR2: SGHRS, YFSETQ. The length of the CDR3 is 15 residues. J lost 1 base, V lost 5 bases, and 5 bases had no gene match. CDR3 protein: CASRLTGESYNEQFF. In DNA form, the CDR3 reads TGCGCCAGCAGGTTGACAGGGGAGTCCTACAATGAGCAGTTCTTC.

V usage is TRBV11-2 and J usage is TRBJ2-7, with D possibly TRBD2 on 6 matching bases. This CDR3 is built from 17 residues. The V and J ends lost 0 bases and 3 bases respectively, with 18 bases between them. Germline V gene lookup returns CDR1 SGHAT and CDR2 FQNNGV. Written as DNA, the CDR3 is TGTGCCAGCAGCTTAGAAGTTGTTCGGGGGACCCTCTACGAGCAGTACTTC. Translation gives CASSLEVVRGTLYEQYF.

The CDR3 protein is CAISESRASGSYEQYF. CDR3 coding DNA: TGTGCCATCAGTGAGTCGAGGGCTAGCGGTTCCTACGAGCAGTACTTC. This chain links TRBV10-3 with TRBJ2-7, with TRBD2 matching over 7 bases. The V gene's germline CDR1 is ENHRY and CDR2 SYGVKD. The CDR3 is made up of 16 amino acids. V lost 0 bases and J lost 1; bases outside the gene matches: 6.

This chain joins TRBV5-1 and TRBJ2-7; D gene unclear. Trimming removed 2 bases from V and 7 bases from J, with 10 bases in between. The CDR3 runs to 12 residues. The germline V gene has CDR1 SGHRS and CDR2 YFSETQ. The CDR3 is CASSFGTEEQYF. The CDR3 DNA follows: TGCGCCAGCAGCTTCGGCACAGAAGAGCAGTACTTC.

A few counts support this clone. This chain uses TRBV6-6 with TRBJ1-5, with 7 bases lining up with TRBD1. Per the germline V gene, CDR1 is MNHNY and CDR2 is SVGAGI (reference sequence). After removal of 5 bases from V and 2 bases from J, the junction contained 6 bases not matched to a gene. This CDR3 has 15 residues. The DNA of the CDR3 is TGTGCCAGCAGTAGTAACAGGGGAGGCAATCAGCCCCAGCATTTT. It codes for CASSSNRGGNQPQHF.

This clone has more than one count but fewer than ten. The chain carries TRBV29-1 and TRBJ1-2; weak D call: TRBD1 (6 bases). Per the germline V gene, CDR1 is SQVTM and CDR2 is ANQGSEA. This CDR3 has 11 residues. Trimming removed 6 bases at V and 4 bases at J, with 9 bases between. The CDR3: CSVRQVYGYTF. The CDR3 coding sequence is TGCAGCGTCAGACAGGTCTATGGCTACACCTTC.

This clone was seen a few times. This chain joins TRBV11-2 and TRBJ2-2, with unresolved D. Between the trimmed V and J ends, which lost 6 bases and 2 bases, there was a span of 7 bases. CDR3 length equals 13 residues. Per germline, CDR1 SGHAT and CDR2 FQNNGV. The CDR3 sequence: CASRVVNTGELFF. The CDR3 DNA reads TGTGCCAGCAGAGTCGTTAACACCGGGGAGCTGTTTTTT.

The chain combines TRBV9 with TRBJ2-5; 8 bases are shared with TRBD1. V shed 3 bases and J 0 bases; nucleotides not matched to a gene: 7. The length of the CDR3 is 16 residues. Germline V gene lookup returns CDR1 SGDLS and CDR2 YYNGEE. For the CDR3, the DNA is TGTGCCAGCAGCGCCCGGACAGGGCAATACCAAGAGACCCAGTACTTC. It encodes CASSARTGQYQETQYF.

There are a few counts of this clone. This sequence joins TRBV9 and TRBJ1-1, with D hard to call. Germline V gives CDR1 SGDLS, CDR2 YYNGEE. Trimming removed 0 bases at V and 5 bases at J, with 8 bases between. The CDR3 is 13 amino acids. CDR3 protein: CASSVDRGTEAFF. The CDR3 DNA is TGTGCCAGCAGCGTAGACCGGGGAACTGAAGCTTTCTTT.

The CDR3 reads CASSAGHSNQPQHF. The CDR3 nucleotides read TGTGCCAGCAGCGCGGGCCATAGCAATCAGCCCCAGCATTTT. The gene calls are TRBV9 and TRBJ1-5, with D uncertain. The V gene lost 3 bases and the J gene lost 0 bases, with 7 bases spanning the gap. CDR1 is SGDLS and CDR2 is YYNGEE in the germline V gene. The length of the CDR3 is 14 residues.

Only a few counts were recorded for this clone. J is TRBJ2-7 and V is TRBV6-5; D is perhaps TRBD2 (7 bases). Germline assignment: CDR1 MNHEY and CDR2 SVGAGI. CDR3 length: 16 amino acids. Trimming took 0 bases from V and 0 from J, leaving 12 bases between them. The CDR3 nucleotides are TGTGCCAGCAGTTACTCAGGGGGGGCGTTCTCCTACGAGCAGTACTTC. It codes for CASSYSGGAFSYEQYF.